A selection of T cell receptor beta chains follows, all from one sample in a study of OX40 agonist ivuxolimab in advanced cancers. Some clones are missing from TCRdb's copy, which holds only in-frame ones; the method was immunoSEQ multiplex PCR. The table shows around 44,000 clones, with about 90% occurring only once. The sequencing used CD4+ or CD8+ T cells sorted from blood, collected in a trial of the OX40 agonist ivuxolimab. The receptors originated from an adult with an advanced solid tumor such as melanoma, head and neck, liver or kidney cancer. CDR3s include the opening cysteine and the closing phenylalanine or tryptophan.

TRBV7-8	CASSLASGTGYGYTF
TRBV7-9	CASSYASGGANTQYF
TRBV29-1	CSYQDRGNYGYTF
TRBV28	CASWVLNTEAFF
TRBV2	CASSGFYSGGNQPQHF
TRBV30	CAWSVTGPQETQYF
TRBV28	CASSPWDSNSYEQYF
TRBV7-8	CASSLVGGVLRMDTQYF
TRBV28	CASTNQEGSYEQYF
TRBV19	CASSVREGSGSTDTQYF
TRBV10-3	CAISESYPTYEQYF
TRBV30	CAWSVRGSPLHF
TRBV19	CASSSWGTGREKLFF
TRBV29-1	CSVVRGQNEQFF
TRBV5-1	CASSLTGGKANEQFF
TRBV10-2	CASREGGWFTGELFF
TRBV5-1	CASSLGTERAGELFF
TRBV11-2	CASSLGTQLGSGANVLTF
TRBV7-2	CASSLRTGRAYNSPLHF
TRBV9	CASSVAGGQGFNEQYF
TRBV5-1	CASSLDPGQGLYEQYF
TRBV6-5	CASSLRVESYNEQFF
TRBV6-6	CASSRSYEQYF
TRBV28	CASSPWTYKSDYGYTF
TRBV19	CASNQLGFGADTQYF
TRBV10-3	CAISDGESGYTF
TRBV5-4	CASSPGQGTSYEKLFF
TRBV5-1	CASSLDGAGGQNTGELFF
TRBV6-5	CASRGSGGAKNIQYF
TRBV27	CASHPGGPPLGNQPQHF
TRBV30	CAWGLYEQYF
TRBV27	CASSPYRAGVDKDTQYF
TRBV19	CASSQRQADTLHF
TRBV7-2	CASSLARGLMSSYNEQFF
TRBV9	CASSPSQGNGYGYTF
TRBV29-1	CSVEEFTEGSEKLFF
TRBV7-9	CASSLGGFGEKLFF
TRBV5-4	CASSRAGTGNGYTF
TRBV6-5	CASSYSFGRGQPQHF
TRBV5-1	CASSTEAQGAIHTF
TRBV9	CASSKQTGTTNEKLFF
TRBV29-1	CSVGDRGAPQHF
TRBV11-2	CASSLGWPRTGELFF
TRBV5-1	CASSPGITYEQYF